The sequence of this TCR beta chain was determined in a study of CD8+ T cells in alopecia areata. Study observations and caveats: Shared TCR sequences were less clear between patients than in mice, possibly partly from HLA diversity.

The authors extracted RNA and reverse transcribed it into cDNA as the sequencing template. Libraries were prepared by immunoSEQ multiplex PCR; TCRdb keeps only in-frame clonotypes and omits some of them. Counted here are 180,000 or so clones, about half occurring once; the ten biggest clones make up about a tenth. This CDR3 is built from 14 residues. Germline V gene lookup returns CDR1 MNHEY and CDR2 SVGAGI. The V segment lost 5 bases and the J segment 5 bases; nucleotides outside the gene matches: 5. Concerning this clone: The antigen remains undetermined.

Treatment noted: oral pan-JAK inhibitor, 5-10 mg twice daily. V is TRBV6-5 and J is TRBJ1-1, with 10 bases matching TRBD1. Source: CD8+ T cells sorted from blood, taken at roughly week 52, from a patient treated with tofacitinib. This receptor was identified in a human donor with alopecia areata. CDR3 sequence: CASSPGQGLTEAFF. DNA for the CDR3: TGTGCCAGCAGTCCGGGACAGGGGTTAACTGAAGCTTTCTTT.